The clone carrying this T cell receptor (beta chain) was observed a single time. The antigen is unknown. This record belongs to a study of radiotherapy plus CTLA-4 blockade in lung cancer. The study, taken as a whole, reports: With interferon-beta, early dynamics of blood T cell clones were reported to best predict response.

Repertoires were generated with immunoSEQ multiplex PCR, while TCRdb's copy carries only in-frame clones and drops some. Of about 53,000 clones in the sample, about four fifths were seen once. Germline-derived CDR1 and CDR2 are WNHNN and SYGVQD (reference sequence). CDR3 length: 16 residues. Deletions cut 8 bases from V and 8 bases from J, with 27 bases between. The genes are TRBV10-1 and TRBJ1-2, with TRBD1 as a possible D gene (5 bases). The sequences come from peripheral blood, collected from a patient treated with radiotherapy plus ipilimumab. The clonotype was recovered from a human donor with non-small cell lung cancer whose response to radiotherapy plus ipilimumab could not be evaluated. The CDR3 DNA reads TGCGCCAGCGGGACTTACTCCGAGCAGGTTATAGACGGCTACACCTTC. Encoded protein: CASGTYSEQVIDGYTF.